The present T cell receptor beta chain was sequenced within a study of patients and donors after allogeneic stem cell transplantation. CDR3 size: 16 residues. V was pared by 7 bases and J by 2 bases, with 10 bases of the junction left unmatched. CDR1 is KGHDR, CDR2 SFDVKD, per germline. Each CDR3 protein is one row after TCRdb ran MiXCR on the RT-PCR reads. The profile shows roughly 880,000 distinct CDR3 sequences, under 20% of them singletons. This TCR derives from a human donor who was either an allogeneic HSCT recipient or a stem cell or donor lymphocyte infusion donor (not recorded which). It is not recorded whose cells these are; they may come from a transplant donor. The V call is TRBV24-1, the J call TRBJ2-1, with 7 bases fitting TRBD2. Source material: blood, either unsorted or a sorted T cell fraction (not recorded which). The CDR3 spells CATSPGGRSTYNEQFF. CDR3 coding DNA: TGTGCCACCAGCCCTGGCGGGAGAAGCACCTACAATGAGCAGTTCTTC.